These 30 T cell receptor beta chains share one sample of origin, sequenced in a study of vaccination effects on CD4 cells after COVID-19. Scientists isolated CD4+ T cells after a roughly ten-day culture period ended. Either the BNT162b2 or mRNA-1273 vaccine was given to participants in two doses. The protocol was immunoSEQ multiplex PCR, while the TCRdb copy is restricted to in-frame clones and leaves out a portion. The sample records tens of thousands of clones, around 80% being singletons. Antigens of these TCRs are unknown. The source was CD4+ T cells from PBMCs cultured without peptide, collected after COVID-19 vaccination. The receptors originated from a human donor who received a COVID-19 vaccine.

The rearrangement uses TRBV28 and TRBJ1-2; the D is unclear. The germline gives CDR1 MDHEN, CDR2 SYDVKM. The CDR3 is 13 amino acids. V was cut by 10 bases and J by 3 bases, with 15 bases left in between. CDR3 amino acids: CATQATNYYGYTF. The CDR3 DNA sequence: TGTGCCACCCAGGCCACAAACTACTATGGCTACACCTTC.

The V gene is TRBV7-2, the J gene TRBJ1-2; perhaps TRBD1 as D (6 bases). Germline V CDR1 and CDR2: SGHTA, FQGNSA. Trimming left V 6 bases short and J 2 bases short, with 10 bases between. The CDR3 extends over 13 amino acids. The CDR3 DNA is TGTGCCAGCAGTCAAGACAGGAACTATGGCTACACCTTC. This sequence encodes CASSQDRNYGYTF.

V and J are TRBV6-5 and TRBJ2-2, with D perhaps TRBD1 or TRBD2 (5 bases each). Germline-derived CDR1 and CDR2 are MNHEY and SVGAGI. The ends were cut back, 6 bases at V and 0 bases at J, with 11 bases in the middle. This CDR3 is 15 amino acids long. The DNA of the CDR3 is TGTGCCAGCAGCATTCTGGGGGCGAACACCGGGGAGCTGTTTTTT. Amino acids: CASSILGANTGELFF.

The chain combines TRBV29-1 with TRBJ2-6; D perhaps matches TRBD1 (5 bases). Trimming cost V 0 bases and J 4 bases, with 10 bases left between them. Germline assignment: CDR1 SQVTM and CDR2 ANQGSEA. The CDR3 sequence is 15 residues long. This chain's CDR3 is CSVEEWGTGANVLTF. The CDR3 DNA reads TGCAGCGTTGAAGAATGGGGCACAGGGGCCAACGTCCTGACTTTC. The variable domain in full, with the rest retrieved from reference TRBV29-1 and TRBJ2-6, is SAVISQKPSRDICQRGTSLTIQCQVDSQVTMMFWYRQQPGQSLTLIATANQGSEATYESGFVIDKFPISRPNLTFSTLTVSNMSPEDSSIYLCSVEEWGTGANVLTFGAGSRLTVL.

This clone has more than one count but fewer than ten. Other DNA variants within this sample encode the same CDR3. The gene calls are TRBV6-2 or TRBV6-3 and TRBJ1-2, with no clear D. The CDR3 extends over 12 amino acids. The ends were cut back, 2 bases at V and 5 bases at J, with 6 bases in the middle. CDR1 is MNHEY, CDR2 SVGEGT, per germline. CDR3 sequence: CASSYPDYGYTF. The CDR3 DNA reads TGTGCCAGCAGTTACCCAGATTATGGCTACACCTTC.

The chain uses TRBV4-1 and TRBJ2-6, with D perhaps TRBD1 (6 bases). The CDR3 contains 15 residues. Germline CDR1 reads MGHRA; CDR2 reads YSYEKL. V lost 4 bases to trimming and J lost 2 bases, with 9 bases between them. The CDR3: CASSLRGTGANVLTF. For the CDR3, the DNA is TGCGCCAGCAGCCTAAGGGGGACTGGGGCCAACGTCCTGACTTTC.

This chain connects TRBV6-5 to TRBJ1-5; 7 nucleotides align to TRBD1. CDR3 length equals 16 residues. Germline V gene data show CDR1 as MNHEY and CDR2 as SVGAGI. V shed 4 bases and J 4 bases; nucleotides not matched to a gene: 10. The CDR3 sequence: CASSSAGTALNQPQHF. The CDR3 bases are TGTGCCAGCAGTTCGGCCGGGACAGCACTTAATCAGCCCCAGCATTTT.

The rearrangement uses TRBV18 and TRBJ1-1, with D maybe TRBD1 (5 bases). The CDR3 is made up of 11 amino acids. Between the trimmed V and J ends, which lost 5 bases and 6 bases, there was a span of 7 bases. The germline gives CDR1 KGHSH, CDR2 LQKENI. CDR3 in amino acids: CASSRGPEAFF. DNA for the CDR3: TGTGCCAGCTCAAGGGGACCTGAAGCTTTCTTT.

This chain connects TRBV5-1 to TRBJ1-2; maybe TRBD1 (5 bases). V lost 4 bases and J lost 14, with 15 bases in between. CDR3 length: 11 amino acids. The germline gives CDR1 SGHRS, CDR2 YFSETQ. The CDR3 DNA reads TGCGCCAGCAGCCTGGCGGGGGTTAAAACCTTC. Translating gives CASSLAGVKTF.

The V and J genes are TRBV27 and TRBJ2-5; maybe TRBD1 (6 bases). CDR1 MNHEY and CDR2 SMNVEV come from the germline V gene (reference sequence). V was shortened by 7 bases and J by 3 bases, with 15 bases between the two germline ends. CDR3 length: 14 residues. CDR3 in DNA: TGTGCCAGCACCCCGGACAGCTCCAAAGAGACCCAGTACTTC. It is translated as CASTPDSSKETQYF.

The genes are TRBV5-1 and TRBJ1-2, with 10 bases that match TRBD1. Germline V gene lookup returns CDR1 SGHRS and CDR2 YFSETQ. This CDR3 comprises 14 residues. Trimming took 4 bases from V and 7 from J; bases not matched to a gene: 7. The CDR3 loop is CASSPGQGEGGYTF. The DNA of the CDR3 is TGCGCCAGCAGCCCCGGACAGGGGGAGGGTGGCTACACCTTC. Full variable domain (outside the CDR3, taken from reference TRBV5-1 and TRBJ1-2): KAGVTQTPRYLIKTRGQQVTLSCSPISGHRSVSWYQQTPGQGLQFLFEYFSETQRNKGNFPGRFSGRQFSNSRSEMNVSTLELGDSALYLCASSPGQGEGGYTFGSGTRLTVV.

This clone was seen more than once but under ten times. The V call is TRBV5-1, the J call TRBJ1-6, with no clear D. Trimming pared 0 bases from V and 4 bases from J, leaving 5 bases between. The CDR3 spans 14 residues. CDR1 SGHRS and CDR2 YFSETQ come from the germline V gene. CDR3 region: CASSLVGYNSPLHF. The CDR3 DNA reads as TGCGCCAGCAGCTTGGTAGGGTATAATTCACCCCTCCACTTT.

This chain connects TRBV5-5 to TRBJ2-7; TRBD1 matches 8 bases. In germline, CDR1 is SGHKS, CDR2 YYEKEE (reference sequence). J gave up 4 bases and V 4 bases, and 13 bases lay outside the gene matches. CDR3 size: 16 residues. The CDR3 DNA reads TGTGCCAGCAGCGTATCCTCTACAGGGGGGAGTTACGAGCAGTACGTC. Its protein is CASSVSSTGGSYEQYV.

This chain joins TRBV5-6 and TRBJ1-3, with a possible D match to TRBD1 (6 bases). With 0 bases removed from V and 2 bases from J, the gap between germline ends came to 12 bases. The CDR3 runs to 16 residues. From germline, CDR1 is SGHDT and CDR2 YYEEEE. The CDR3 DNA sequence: TGTGCCAGCAGCTTGGCTCCGGGGGCGCCTGGAAACACCATATATTTT. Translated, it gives CASSLAPGAPGNTIYF.

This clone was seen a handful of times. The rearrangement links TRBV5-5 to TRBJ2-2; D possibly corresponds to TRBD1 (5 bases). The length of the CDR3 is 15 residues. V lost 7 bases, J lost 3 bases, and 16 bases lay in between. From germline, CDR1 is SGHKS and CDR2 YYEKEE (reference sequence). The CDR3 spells CASVGLVGDTGELFF. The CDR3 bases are TGTGCCAGCGTCGGTTTGGTAGGGGACACCGGGGAGCTGTTTTTT.

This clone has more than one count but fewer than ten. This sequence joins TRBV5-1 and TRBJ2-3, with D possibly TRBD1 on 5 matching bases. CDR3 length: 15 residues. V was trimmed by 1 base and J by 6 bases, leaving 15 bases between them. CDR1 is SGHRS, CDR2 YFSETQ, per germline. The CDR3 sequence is CASSLPWGVEDTQYF. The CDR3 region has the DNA TGCGCCAGCAGCTTGCCGTGGGGCGTGGAGGATACGCAGTATTTT.

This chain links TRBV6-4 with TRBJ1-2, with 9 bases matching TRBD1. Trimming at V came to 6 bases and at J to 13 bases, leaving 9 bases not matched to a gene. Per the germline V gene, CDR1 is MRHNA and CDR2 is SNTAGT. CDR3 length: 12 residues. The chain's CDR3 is CASSSGQGESTF. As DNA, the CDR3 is TGTGCCAGCAGCTCGGGACAGGGAGAAAGCACCTTC.

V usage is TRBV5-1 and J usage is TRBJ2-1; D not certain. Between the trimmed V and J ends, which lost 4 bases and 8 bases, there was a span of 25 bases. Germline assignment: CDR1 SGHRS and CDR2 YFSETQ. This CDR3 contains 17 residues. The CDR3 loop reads CASSHPLGGARGDEQFF. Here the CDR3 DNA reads TGCGCCAGCAGCCATCCCCTGGGCGGAGCCCGAGGCGATGAGCAGTTCTTC.

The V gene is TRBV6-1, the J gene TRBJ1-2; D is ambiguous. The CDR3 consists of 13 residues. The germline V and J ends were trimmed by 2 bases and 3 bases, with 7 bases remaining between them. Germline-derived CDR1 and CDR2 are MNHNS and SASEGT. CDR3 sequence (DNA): TGTGCCAGCAGTGAATACTCCTACTATGGCTACACCTTC. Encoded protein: CASSEYSYYGYTF.

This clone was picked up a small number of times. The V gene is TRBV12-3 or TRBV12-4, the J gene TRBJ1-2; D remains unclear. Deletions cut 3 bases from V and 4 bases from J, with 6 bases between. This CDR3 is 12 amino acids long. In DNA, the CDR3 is TGTGCCAGCAGTTTCCGCGGCTATGGCTACACCTTC. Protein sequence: CASSFRGYGYTF.

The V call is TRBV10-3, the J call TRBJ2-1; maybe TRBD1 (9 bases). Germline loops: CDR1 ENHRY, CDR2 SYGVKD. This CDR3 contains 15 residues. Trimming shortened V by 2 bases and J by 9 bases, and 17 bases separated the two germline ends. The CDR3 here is CAISEREGTGREQFF. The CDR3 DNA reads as TGTGCCATCAGTGAGCGGGAGGGGACAGGGCGTGAGCAGTTCTTC.

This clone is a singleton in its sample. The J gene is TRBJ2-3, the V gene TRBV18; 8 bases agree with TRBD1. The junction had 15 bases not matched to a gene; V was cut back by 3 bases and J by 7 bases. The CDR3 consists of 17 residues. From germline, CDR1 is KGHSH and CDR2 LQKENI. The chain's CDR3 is CASSPREVRDRPYTQYF. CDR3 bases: TGTGCCAGCTCACCCCGCGAAGTCCGGGACAGGCCTTATACGCAGTATTTT.

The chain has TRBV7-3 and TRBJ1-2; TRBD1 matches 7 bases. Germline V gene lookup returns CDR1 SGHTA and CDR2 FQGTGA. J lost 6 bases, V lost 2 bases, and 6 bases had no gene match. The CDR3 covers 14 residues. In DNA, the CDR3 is TGTGCCAGCAGCTTATTACCGCAGGGGGATGGCTACACCTTC. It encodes CASSLLPQGDGYTF.

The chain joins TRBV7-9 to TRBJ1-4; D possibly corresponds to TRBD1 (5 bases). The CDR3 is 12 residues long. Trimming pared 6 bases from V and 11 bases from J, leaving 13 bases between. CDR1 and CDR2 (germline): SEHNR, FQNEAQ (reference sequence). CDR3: CASRTGREKLFF. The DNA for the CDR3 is TGTGCCAGCAGAACGGGCAGGGAGAAACTGTTTTTT.

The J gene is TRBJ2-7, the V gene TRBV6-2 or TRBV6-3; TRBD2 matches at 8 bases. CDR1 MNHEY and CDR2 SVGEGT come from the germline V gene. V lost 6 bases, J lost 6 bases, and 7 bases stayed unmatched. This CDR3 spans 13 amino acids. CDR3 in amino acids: CASSGGGLIEQYV. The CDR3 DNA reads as TGTGCCAGCAGCGGGGGGGGCCTCATCGAGCAGTACGTC.

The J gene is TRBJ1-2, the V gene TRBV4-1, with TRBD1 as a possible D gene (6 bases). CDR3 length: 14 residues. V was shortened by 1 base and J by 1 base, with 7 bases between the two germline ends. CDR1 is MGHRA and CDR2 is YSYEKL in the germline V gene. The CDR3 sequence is CASSQVRGNYGYTF. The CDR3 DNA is TGCGCCAGCAGCCAAGTCAGGGGTAACTATGGCTACACCTTC.

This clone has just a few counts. DNA for the CDR3: TGTGCCAGCAGCCAAGATAAGCGAGGGTCTGAGCAGTTCTTC. It codes for CASSQDKRGSEQFF. This sequence joins TRBV4-2 and TRBJ2-1; D is possibly TRBD2 (5 bases). In germline, CDR1 is LGHNA, CDR2 YNFKEQ. CDR3 size: 14 residues. V lost 0 bases and J lost 9, with 12 bases in between.

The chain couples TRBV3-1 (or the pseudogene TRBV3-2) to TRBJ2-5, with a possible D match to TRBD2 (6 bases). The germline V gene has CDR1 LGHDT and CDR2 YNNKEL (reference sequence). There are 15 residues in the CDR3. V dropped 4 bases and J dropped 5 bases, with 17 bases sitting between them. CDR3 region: CASSRGSSGIETQYF. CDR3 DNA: TGTGCCAGCAGCCGAGGAAGTAGCGGAATCGAGACCCAGTACTTC.

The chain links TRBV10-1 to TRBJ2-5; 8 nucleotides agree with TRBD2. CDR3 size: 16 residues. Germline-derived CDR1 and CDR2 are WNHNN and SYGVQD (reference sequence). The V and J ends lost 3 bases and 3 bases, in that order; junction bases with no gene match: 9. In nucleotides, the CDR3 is TGCGCCAGCAGTGAAACTCTCCGGGGGGGTAAAGAGACCCAGTACTTC. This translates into CASSETLRGGKETQYF.

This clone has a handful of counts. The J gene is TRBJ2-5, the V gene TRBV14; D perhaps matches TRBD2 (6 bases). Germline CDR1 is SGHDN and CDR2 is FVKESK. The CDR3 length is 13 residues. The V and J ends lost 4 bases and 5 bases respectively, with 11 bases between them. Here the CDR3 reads CASSRGGWETQYF. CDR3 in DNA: TGTGCCAGCAGCCGGGGAGGTTGGGAGACCCAGTACTTC.